The entry below gives a single T cell receptor beta chain sequence along with its context. Its specificity is unknown. Constant-region priming of about 0.5 ug total RNA yielded TCR beta cDNA. What produced the TCR beta libraries was three nested multiplex PCR rounds using slightly modified ARM-PCR. Primers for the first two PCR rounds were TRBV1-TRBV30 forward primers and a C-beta reverse primer (approximately 10 cycles per round). TCRdb re-called the multiplex PCR reads with MiXCR, one entry per CDR3 protein. The sample has around 22,000 distinct CDR3 sequences, 75% to 85% seen once; the top ten hold about a third. J was trimmed by 7 bases and V by 5 bases; bases with no gene match: 9. The CDR3 is 16 amino acids. Germline CDR1 is SEHNR and CDR2 is FQNEAQ (reference sequence). This sample was taken from a study of tumor-infiltrating lymphocytes in primary liver carcinoma. Study context: The five patients, who were men and women, ranged in age from 30 to 69 years. Whole-study findings and limits: Only about 7-24% of top clones appeared in all five tumor regions.

Between about 17 and 34 mg of unsorted bulk tissue served as the source from which RNA and DNA were co-extracted. The patients presented with primary liver carcinoma, which was managed through surgical resection. The chain recombines TRBV7-9 with TRBJ2-3, with 13 bases fitting TRBD2. This sequence originates from a woman in her thirties with primary liver carcinoma and hepatitis B virus infection. The material sequenced was liver tumor tissue from sampling region 2. Regarding subset: tumor region T2, inferior pole. The CDR3 spells CASSIRTSGSLNTQYF. The CDR3 nucleotides are TGTGCCAGCAGCATCAGGACTAGCGGGAGTTTGAATACGCAGTATTTT.